The 9 T cell receptor beta chains below were found in one sample sequenced in a study of radiotherapy plus CTLA-4 blockade in lung cancer. TCRdb's copy holds only in-frame clones and misses some; the assay was immunoSEQ multiplex PCR. The data hold about 40,000 clones, with 79% observed a single time. Sequences were derived from peripheral blood, sampled from a patient treated with radiotherapy plus ipilimumab. The receptors shown here come from a human donor with non-small cell lung cancer that progressed on radiotherapy plus ipilimumab.

J is TRBJ2-7 and V is TRBV5-1; D is unclear. The CDR3 length is 14 residues. V lost 0 bases, J lost 2 bases, and 9 bases lay in between. Germline assignment: CDR1 SGHRS and CDR2 YFSETQ. DNA of the CDR3: TGCGCCAGCAGCTTGGATGGCCTCACCTACGAGCAGTACTTC. This gives the protein CASSLDGLTYEQYF.

The rearrangement uses TRBV11-2 and TRBJ2-7; D gene ambiguous. CDR1 SGHAT and CDR2 FQNNGV come from the germline V gene. Trimming took off 5 bases at V and 0 bases at J, with 11 bases between the two ends. This CDR3 has 14 residues. The CDR3 coding sequence is TGTGCCAGCAGCCACATAAGCGCCTCCTACGAGCAGTACTTC. It specifies CASSHISASYEQYF. The variable domain in full, with the rest retrieved from reference TRBV11-2 and TRBJ2-7, is EAGVAQSPRYKIIEKRQSVAFWCNPISGHATLYWYQQILGQGPKLLIQFQNNGVVDDSQLPKDRFSAERLKGVDSTLKIQPAKLEDSAVYLCASSHISASYEQYFGPGTRLTVT.

The chain couples TRBV7-2 to TRBJ2-5; 12 bases agree with TRBD2. The germline gives CDR1 SGHTA, CDR2 FQGNSA. The CDR3 has 15 amino acids. Losses at the gene ends were 3 bases for V and 5 bases for J; bases not matched to a gene: 4. In DNA form, the CDR3 reads TGTGCCAGCAGCTTGACTAGCGGGGGACATGAGACCCAGTACTTC. This sequence encodes CASSLTSGGHETQYF.

The V and J genes are TRBV9 and TRBJ2-2; D not certain. The germline CDR1 and CDR2 sequences are SGDLS and YYNGEE. V shed 3 bases and J shed 4 bases, with 10 bases lying between them. This CDR3 is 14 amino acids long. CDR3 nucleotide sequence: TGTGCCAGCAGCGCGCGGTCGGGCACCGGGGAGCTGTTTTTT. Protein product: CASSARSGTGELFF.

This sequence joins TRBV9 and TRBJ2-6; no definite D call. This CDR3 region has 16 residues. Germline values: CDR1 SGDLS, CDR2 YYNGEE. The ends were cut back, 0 bases at V and 0 bases at J, with 7 bases in the middle. The CDR3 spells CASSVAHSSGANVLTF. CDR3 coding DNA: TGTGCCAGCAGCGTAGCTCACAGCTCTGGGGCCAACGTCCTGACTTTC.

This clone has only a few counts. V gene TRBV4-1 combines with J gene TRBJ2-1; TRBD2 might be the D (6 bases). This CDR3 has 14 amino acids. The V end lost 4 bases, the J end lost 8 bases, and 15 bases lay between the germline ends. Germline assignment: CDR1 MGHRA and CDR2 YSYEKL. CDR3 loop: CASSLGLLGDEQFF. In nucleotides, the CDR3 is TGCGCCAGCAGCCTAGGACTATTAGGAGATGAGCAGTTCTTC.

V usage is TRBV15 and J usage is TRBJ1-3; D is unresolved. The CDR3 is made up of 15 amino acids. CDR1 and CDR2 from the germline V gene are LNHNV and YYDKDF (reference sequence). The ends were cut back, 0 bases at V and 0 bases at J, with 6 bases in the middle. The CDR3 spells CATSRDQDSGNTIYF. As DNA, the CDR3 is TGTGCCACCAGCAGAGATCAGGACTCTGGAAACACCATATATTTT.

The chain recombines TRBV6-5 with TRBJ1-6, with TRBD1 matching over 8 bases. This CDR3 has 14 amino acids. J was trimmed by 7 bases and V by 6 bases; bases with no gene match: 5. Germline-derived CDR1 and CDR2 are MNHEY and SVGAGI. The DNA of the CDR3 is TGTGCCAGCAGGGACAGGGAAGGAAATTCACCCCTCCACTTT. This translates into CASRDREGNSPLHF.

The rearrangement joins TRBV19 to TRBJ1-5, with TRBD1 matching over 7 bases. Germline V lookup: CDR1 LNHDA, CDR2 SQIVND (reference sequence). CDR3 length: 12 residues. V dropped 5 bases and J dropped 12; count of bases not matched to a gene: 7. This CDR3 is CASSSYRGDQHF. As DNA, the CDR3 is TGTGCCAGTAGTTCTTACAGGGGAGACCAGCATTTT.